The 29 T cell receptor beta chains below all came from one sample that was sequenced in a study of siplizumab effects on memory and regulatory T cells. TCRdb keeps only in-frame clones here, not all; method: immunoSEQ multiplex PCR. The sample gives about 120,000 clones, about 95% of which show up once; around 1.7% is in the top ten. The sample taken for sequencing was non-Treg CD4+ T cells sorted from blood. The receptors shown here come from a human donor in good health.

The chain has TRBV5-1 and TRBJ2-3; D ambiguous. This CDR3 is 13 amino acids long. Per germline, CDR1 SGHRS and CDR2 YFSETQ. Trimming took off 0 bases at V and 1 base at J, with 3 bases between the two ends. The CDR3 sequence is CASSLGGTDTQYF. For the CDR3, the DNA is TGCGCCAGCAGCTTGGGTGGCACAGATACGCAGTATTTT. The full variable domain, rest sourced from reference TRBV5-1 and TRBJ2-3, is KAGVTQTPRYLIKTRGQQVTLSCSPISGHRSVSWYQQTPGQGLQFLFEYFSETQRNKGNFPGRFSGRQFSNSRSEMNVSTLELGDSALYLCASSLGGTDTQYFGPGTRLTVL.

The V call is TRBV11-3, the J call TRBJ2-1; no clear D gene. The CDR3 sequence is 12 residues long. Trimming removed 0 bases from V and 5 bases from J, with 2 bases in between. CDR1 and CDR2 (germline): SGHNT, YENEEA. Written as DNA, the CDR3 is TGTGCCAGCAGCTTAGACAACAATGAGCAGTTCTTC. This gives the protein CASSLDNNEQFF.

CDR3 amino acids: CASSSPSTGDTQYF. In nucleotides, the CDR3 is TGTGCCAGCAGCTCCCCATCAACAGGGGATACGCAGTATTTT. The rearrangement links TRBV11-2 to TRBJ2-3; D might be TRBD1 (6 bases). The CDR3 loop spans 14 amino acids. Germline loops: CDR1 SGHAT, CDR2 FQNNGV. Trimming stripped 4 bases from V and 6 bases from J, with 14 bases between.

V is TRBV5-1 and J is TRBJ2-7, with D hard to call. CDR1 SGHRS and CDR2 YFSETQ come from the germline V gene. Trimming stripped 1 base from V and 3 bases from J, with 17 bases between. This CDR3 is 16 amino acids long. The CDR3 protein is CASSLYGTELNYEQYF. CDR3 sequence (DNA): TGCGCCAGCAGCTTGTATGGAACCGAGCTAAACTACGAGCAGTACTTC.

The CDR3 sequence: CASSRSGETDTQYF. The CDR3 DNA is TGTGCCAGCAGTCGTAGCGGGGAGACAGATACGCAGTATTTT. The V gene is TRBV6-5, the J gene TRBJ2-3; TRBD2 agrees at 8 bases. The junction had 4 bases not matched to a gene; V was cut back by 5 bases and J by 3 bases. The CDR3 is 14 residues long. Germline V gives CDR1 MNHEY, CDR2 SVGAGI.

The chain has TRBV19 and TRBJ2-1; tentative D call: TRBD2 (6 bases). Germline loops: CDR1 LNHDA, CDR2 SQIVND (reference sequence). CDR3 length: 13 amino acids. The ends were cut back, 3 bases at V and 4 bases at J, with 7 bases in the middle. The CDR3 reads CASSMTRYNEQFF. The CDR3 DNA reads TGTGCCAGTAGTATGACTAGATACAATGAGCAGTTCTTC.

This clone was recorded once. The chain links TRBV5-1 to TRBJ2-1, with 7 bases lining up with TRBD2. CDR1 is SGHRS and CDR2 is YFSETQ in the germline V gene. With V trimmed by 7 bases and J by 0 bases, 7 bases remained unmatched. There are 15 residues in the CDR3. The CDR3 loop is CASFMGGSSYNEQFF. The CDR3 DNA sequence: TGCGCCAGCTTTATGGGGGGGAGCTCCTACAATGAGCAGTTCTTC.

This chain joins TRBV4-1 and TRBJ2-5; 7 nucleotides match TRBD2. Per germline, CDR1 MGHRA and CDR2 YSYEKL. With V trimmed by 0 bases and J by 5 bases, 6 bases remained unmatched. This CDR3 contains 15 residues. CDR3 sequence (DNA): TGCGCCAGCAGCCAAGATGCGGGGGTTCGGGAGACCCAGTACTTC. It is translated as CASSQDAGVRETQYF.

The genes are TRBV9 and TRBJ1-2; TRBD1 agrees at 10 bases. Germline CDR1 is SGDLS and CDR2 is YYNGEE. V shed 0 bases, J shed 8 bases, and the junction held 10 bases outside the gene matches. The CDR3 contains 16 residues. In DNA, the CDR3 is TGTGCCAGCAGCGTAGACAGGGACAGGGGAAATTGGGGCTACACCTTC. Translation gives CASSVDRDRGNWGYTF.

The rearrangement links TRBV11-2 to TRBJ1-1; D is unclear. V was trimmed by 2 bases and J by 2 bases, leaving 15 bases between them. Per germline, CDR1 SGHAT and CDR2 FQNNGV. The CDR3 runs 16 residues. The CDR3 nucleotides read TGTGCCAGCAGCTTACGGGGTTGGGTGGTTAACACTGAAGCTTTCTTT. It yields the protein CASSLRGWVVNTEAFF.

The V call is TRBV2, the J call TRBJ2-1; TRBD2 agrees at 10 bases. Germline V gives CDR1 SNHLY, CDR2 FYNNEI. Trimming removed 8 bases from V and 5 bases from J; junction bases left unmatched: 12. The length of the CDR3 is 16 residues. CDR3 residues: CASSPRPSGGNNEQFF. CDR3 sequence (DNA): TGTGCCAGCTCCCCCCGGCCTAGCGGGGGAAACAATGAGCAGTTCTTC.

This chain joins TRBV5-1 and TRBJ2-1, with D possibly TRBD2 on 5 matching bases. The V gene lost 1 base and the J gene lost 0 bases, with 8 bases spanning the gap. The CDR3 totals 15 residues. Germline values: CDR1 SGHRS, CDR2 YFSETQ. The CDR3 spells CASSLRERSYNEQFF. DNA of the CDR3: TGCGCCAGCAGCTTGCGGGAACGCTCCTACAATGAGCAGTTCTTC. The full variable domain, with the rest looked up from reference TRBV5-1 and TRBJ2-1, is KAGVTQTPRYLIKTRGQQVTLSCSPISGHRSVSWYQQTPGQGLQFLFEYFSETQRNKGNFPGRFSGRQFSNSRSEMNVSTLELGDSALYLCASSLRERSYNEQFFGPGTRLTVL.

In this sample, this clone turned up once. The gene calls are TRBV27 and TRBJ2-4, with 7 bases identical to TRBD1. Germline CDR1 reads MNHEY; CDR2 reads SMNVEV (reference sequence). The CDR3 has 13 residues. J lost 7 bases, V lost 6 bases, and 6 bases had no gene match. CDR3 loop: CASRQTGYNIQYF. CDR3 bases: TGTGCCAGCAGGCAGACAGGGTACAACATTCAGTACTTC.

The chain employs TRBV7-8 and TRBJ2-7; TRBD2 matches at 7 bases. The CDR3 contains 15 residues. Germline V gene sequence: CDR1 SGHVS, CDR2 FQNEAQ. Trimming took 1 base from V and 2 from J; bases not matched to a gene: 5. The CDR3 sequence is CASSLGASGTYEQYF. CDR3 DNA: TGTGCCAGCAGCTTAGGAGCTAGCGGCACCTACGAGCAGTACTTC.

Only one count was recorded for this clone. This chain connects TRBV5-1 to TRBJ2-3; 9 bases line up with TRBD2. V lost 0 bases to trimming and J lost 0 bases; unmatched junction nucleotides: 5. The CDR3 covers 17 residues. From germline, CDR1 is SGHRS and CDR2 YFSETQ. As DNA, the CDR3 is TGCGCCAGCAGCTTGGGACTAGCGGCAACTAGCACAGATACGCAGTATTTT. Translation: CASSLGLAATSTDTQYF.

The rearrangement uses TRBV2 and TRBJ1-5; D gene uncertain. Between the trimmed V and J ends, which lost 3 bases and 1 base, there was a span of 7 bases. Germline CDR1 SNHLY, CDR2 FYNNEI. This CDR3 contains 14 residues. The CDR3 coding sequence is TGTGCCAGCAGTGAGATGGGGAGCAATCAGCCCCAGCATTTT. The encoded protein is CASSEMGSNQPQHF.

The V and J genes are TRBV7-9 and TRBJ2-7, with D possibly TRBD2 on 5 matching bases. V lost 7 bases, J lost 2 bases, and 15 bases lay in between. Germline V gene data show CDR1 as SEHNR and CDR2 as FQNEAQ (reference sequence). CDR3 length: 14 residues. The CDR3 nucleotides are TGTGCCAGCAACAAGGCTGGGAGAACCTACGAGCAGTACTTC. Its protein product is CASNKAGRTYEQYF.

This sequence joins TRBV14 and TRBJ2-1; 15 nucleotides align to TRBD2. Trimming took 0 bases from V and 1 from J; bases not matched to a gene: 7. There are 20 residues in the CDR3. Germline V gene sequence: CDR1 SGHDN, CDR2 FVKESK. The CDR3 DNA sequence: TGTGCCAGCAGCCAAGATCCCCCGGGACTAGCGGGGGGATCCTACAATGAGCAGTTCTTC. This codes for CASSQDPPGLAGGSYNEQFF.

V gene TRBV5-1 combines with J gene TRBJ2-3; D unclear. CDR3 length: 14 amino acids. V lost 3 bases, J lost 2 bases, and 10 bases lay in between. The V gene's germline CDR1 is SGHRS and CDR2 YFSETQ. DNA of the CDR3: TGCGCCAGCAGCTCCACGAATCCCACAGATACGCAGTATTTT. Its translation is CASSSTNPTDTQYF.

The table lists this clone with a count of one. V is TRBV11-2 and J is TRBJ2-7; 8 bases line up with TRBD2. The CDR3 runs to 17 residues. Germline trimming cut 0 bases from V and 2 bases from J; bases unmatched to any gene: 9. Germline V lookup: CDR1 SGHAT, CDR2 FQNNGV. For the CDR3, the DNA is TGTGCCAGCAGCTTAGACCCCTGGCTAGCGGGTGCCTACGAGCAGTACTTC. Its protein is CASSLDPWLAGAYEQYF.

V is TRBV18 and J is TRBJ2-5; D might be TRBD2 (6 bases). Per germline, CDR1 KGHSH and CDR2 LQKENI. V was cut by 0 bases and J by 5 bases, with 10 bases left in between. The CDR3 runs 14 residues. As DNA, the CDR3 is TGTGCCAGCTCACCACCGGGGACTGGGGAGACCCAGTACTTC. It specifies CASSPPGTGETQYF.

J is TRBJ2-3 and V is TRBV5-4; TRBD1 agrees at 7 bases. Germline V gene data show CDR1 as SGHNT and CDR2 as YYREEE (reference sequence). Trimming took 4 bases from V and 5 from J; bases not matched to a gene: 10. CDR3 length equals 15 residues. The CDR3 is CASSRRGLGVDTQYF. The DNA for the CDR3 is TGTGCCAGCAGCCGAAGGGGGCTCGGGGTAGATACGCAGTATTTT.

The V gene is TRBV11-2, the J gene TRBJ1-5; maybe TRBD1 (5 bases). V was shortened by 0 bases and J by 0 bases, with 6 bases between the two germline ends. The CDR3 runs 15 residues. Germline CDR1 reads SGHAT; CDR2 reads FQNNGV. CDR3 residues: CASSLDGASNQPQHF. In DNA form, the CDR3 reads TGTGCCAGCAGCTTAGATGGGGCTAGCAATCAGCCCCAGCATTTT. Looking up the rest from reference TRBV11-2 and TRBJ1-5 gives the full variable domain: EAGVAQSPRYKIIEKRQSVAFWCNPISGHATLYWYQQILGQGPKLLIQFQNNGVVDDSQLPKDRFSAERLKGVDSTLKIQPAKLEDSAVYLCASSLDGASNQPQHFGDGTRLSIL.

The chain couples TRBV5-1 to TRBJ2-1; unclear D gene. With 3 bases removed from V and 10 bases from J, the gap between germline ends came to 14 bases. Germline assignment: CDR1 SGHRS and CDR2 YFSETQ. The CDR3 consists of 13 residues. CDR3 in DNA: TGCGCCAGCAGCTGGTTCCCCGACCAGGAGCAGTTCTTC. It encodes CASSWFPDQEQFF. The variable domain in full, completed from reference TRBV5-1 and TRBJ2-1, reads KAGVTQTPRYLIKTRGQQVTLSCSPISGHRSVSWYQQTPGQGLQFLFEYFSETQRNKGNFPGRFSGRQFSNSRSEMNVSTLELGDSALYLCASSWFPDQEQFFGPGTRLTVL.

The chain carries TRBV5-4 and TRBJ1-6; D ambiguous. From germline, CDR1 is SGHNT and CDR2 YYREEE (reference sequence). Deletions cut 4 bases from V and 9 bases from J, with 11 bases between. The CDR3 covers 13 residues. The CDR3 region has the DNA TGTGCCAGCAGCCCACAAGGGCGTTCACCCCTCCACTTT. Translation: CASSPQGRSPLHF.

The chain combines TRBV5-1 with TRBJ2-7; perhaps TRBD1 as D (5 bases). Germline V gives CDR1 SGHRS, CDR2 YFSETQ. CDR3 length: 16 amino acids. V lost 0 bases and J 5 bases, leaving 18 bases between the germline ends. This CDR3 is CASSLEGRGRVDEQYF. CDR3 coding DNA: TGCGCCAGCAGCTTGGAAGGTCGTGGCAGGGTCGACGAGCAGTACTTC.

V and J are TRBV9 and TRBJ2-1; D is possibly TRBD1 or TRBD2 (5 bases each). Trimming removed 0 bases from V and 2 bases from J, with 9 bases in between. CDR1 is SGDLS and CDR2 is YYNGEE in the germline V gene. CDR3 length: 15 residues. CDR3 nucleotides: TGTGCCAGCAGCGTAGATTCGGGACCCTACAATGAGCAGTTCTTC. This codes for CASSVDSGPYNEQFF.

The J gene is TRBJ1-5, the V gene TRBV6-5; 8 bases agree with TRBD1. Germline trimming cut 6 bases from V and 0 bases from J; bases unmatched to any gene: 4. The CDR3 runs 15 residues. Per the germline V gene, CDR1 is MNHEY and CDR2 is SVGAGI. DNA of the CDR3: TGTGCCAGCAGACCGACAGGGGTTAGCAATCAGCCCCAGCATTTT. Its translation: CASRPTGVSNQPQHF.

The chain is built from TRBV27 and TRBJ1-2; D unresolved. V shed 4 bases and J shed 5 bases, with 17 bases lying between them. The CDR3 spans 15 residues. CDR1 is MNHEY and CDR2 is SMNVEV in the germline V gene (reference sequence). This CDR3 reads CASSSDFGVGYGYTF. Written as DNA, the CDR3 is TGTGCCAGCAGTTCCGACTTCGGGGTCGGATATGGCTACACCTTC.